These T cell receptor beta chains were read from a single sample in a study of cytomegalovirus exposure and HLA in healthy donors. Generated by immunoSEQ multiplex PCR, the TCRdb table keeps only in-frame clones and is missing some. The sample records about 79,000 clones, over 85% being singletons. Sequencing was done on a sample of PBMCs. Receptors were obtained from a woman aged 30 to 39 in good health and CMV-seronegative. Both conserved end residues are part of each CDR3. D genes are given only for firm matches. Where a row states a size, it is once, few, many or the class of an expanded clone; other rows omit it.

v_gene: TRBV2
abundance: large
d_gene: -
j_gene: TRBJ2-3
CDR3aa: CASFQYGTDTQYF
CDR3nt: TGTGCCAGCTTCCAGTACGGGACAGATACGCAGTATTTT

v_gene: TRBV10-3
abundance: -
d_gene: TRBD2
j_gene: TRBJ2-4
CDR3aa: CAISLGTSGRAKNIQYF
CDR3nt: TGTGCCATCAGCCTCGGGACTAGCGGGAGGGCCAAGAACATTCAGTACTTC

v_gene: TRBV30
abundance: -
d_gene: TRBD2
j_gene: TRBJ2-7
CDR3aa: CAWKSGGYEQYF
CDR3nt: TGTGCCTGGAAGAGCGGGGGTTACGAGCAGTACTTC

v_gene: TRBV6-1
abundance: -
d_gene: -
j_gene: TRBJ2-5
CDR3aa: CASRAGQDGTQYF
CDR3nt: TGTGCCAGCAGGGCCGGTCAGGATGGGACCCAGTACTTC

v_gene: TRBV6-5
abundance: -
d_gene: -
j_gene: TRBJ1-5
CDR3aa: CASSLQGSNQPQHF
CDR3nt: TGTGCCAGCAGTTTGCAGGGCTCTAATCAGCCCCAGCATTTT

v_gene: TRBV25-1
abundance: -
d_gene: -
j_gene: TRBJ1-2
CDR3aa: CASSPRGAGGYTF
CDR3nt: TGTGCCAGCAGCCCCAGGGGTGCTGGTGGCTACACCTTC

v_gene: TRBV5-1
abundance: -
d_gene: TRBD1
j_gene: TRBJ1-3
CDR3aa: CASSLDRGHGNTIYF
CDR3nt: TGCGCCAGCAGCTTGGACAGGGGGCATGGAAACACCATATATTTT

v_gene: TRBV12-5
abundance: -
d_gene: -
j_gene: TRBJ2-3
CDR3aa: CASGEGRKADTQYF
CDR3nt: TGTGCTAGTGGGGAGGGGAGGAAAGCAGATACGCAGTATTTT

v_gene: TRBV4-1
abundance: few
d_gene: TRBD2
j_gene: TRBJ2-1
CDR3aa: CASSQGAWGGGDNEQFF
CDR3nt: TGCGCCAGCAGCCAAGGGGCATGGGGCGGGGGAGACAATGAGCAGTTCTTC

v_gene: TRBV27
abundance: -
d_gene: -
j_gene: TRBJ2-7
CDR3aa: CASSLSQSRLSYEQYF
CDR3nt: TGTGCCAGCAGTTTATCTCAATCACGCCTATCCTACGAGCAGTACTTC

v_gene: TRBV27
abundance: -
d_gene: TRBD2
j_gene: TRBJ2-1
CDR3aa: CASSGGTPYNEQFF
CDR3nt: TGTGCCAGCTCCGGGGGGACTCCTTACAATGAGCAGTTCTTC

v_gene: TRBV7-9
abundance: -
d_gene: TRBD1
j_gene: TRBJ2-5
CDR3aa: CASSPRTGANKETQYF
CDR3nt: TGTGCCAGCAGTCCTCGGACAGGGGCTAACAAAGAGACCCAGTACTTC

v_gene: TRBV5-1
abundance: -
d_gene: -
j_gene: TRBJ1-4
CDR3aa: CASSAAIATNEKLFF
CDR3nt: TGCGCCAGCAGCGCAGCGATTGCAACTAATGAAAAACTGTTTTTT

v_gene: TRBV18
abundance: -
d_gene: TRBD1
j_gene: TRBJ1-1
CDR3aa: CASSPWTGGMNTEAFF
CDR3nt: TGTGCCAGCTCACCTTGGACAGGGGGCATGAACACTGAAGCTTTCTTT

v_gene: TRBV15
abundance: -
d_gene: TRBD2
j_gene: TRBJ2-1
CDR3aa: CATSREKGLAGGQGSYNEQFF
CDR3nt: TGTGCCACCAGCAGAGAAAAGGGACTAGCGGGAGGGCAGGGCTCCTACAATGAGCAGTTCTTC

v_gene: TRBV28
abundance: -
d_gene: TRBD1
j_gene: TRBJ1-2
CDR3aa: CASSSPTPGTGSYTYGYTF
CDR3nt: TGTGCCAGCAGTTCCCCCACCCCCGGGACAGGGTCTTATACCTATGGCTACACCTTC

v_gene: TRBV4-2
abundance: -
d_gene: TRBD1
j_gene: TRBJ2-2
CDR3aa: CASSQRGTGGTGELFF
CDR3nt: TGTGCCAGCAGCCAAAGGGGGACAGGGGGCACCGGGGAGCTGTTTTTT

v_gene: TRBV27
abundance: -
d_gene: -
j_gene: TRBJ2-5
CDR3aa: CASSPRQGGKQETQYF
CDR3nt: TGTGCCAGCAGTCCTCGTCAGGGTGGAAAACAGGAGACCCAGTACTTC

v_gene: TRBV7-2
abundance: -
d_gene: -
j_gene: TRBJ2-7
CDR3aa: CASSFGRGYEQYF
CDR3nt: TGTGCCAGCAGCTTCGGCAGGGGTTACGAGCAGTACTTC

v_gene: TRBV27
abundance: -
d_gene: TRBD2
j_gene: TRBJ2-3
CDR3aa: CASRPLAGVKDTQYF
CDR3nt: TGTGCCAGCAGACCCTTAGCGGGAGTAAAAGATACGCAGTATTTT

v_gene: TRBV15
abundance: -
d_gene: -
j_gene: TRBJ1-1
CDR3aa: CATSIDSHTEAFF
CDR3nt: TGTGCCACCAGCATCGACAGCCACACTGAAGCTTTCTTT

v_gene: TRBV4-2
abundance: -
d_gene: TRBD1
j_gene: TRBJ1-5
CDR3aa: CASSQGGVGGAYQPQHF
CDR3nt: TGTGCCAGCAGCCAAGGAGGAGTAGGGGGCGCATATCAGCCCCAGCATTTT

v_gene: TRBV7-9
abundance: -
d_gene: TRBD1
j_gene: TRBJ1-1
CDR3aa: CASSIARPGQIFTEAFF
CDR3nt: TGTGCCAGCAGTATTGCGAGACCGGGACAGATCTTCACTGAAGCTTTCTTT

v_gene: TRBV6-5
abundance: -
d_gene: -
j_gene: TRBJ1-1
CDR3aa: CASSYQRQAFF
CDR3nt: TGTGCCAGCAGTTACCAGCGTCAAGCTTTCTTT

v_gene: TRBV7-2
abundance: -
d_gene: -
j_gene: TRBJ2-7
CDR3aa: CASSAQQAYEQYF
CDR3nt: TGTGCCAGCAGCGCCCAACAAGCCTACGAGCAGTACTTC

v_gene: TRBV28
abundance: -
d_gene: TRBD2
j_gene: TRBJ2-7
CDR3aa: CASSERGTIYEQYF
CDR3nt: TGTGCCAGCAGCGAGCGGGGGACGATATACGAGCAGTACTTC

v_gene: TRBV19
abundance: -
d_gene: -
j_gene: TRBJ2-3
CDR3aa: CASSLNPRGLRTDTQYF
CDR3nt: TGTGCCAGTAGTCTAAACCCCCGAGGGCTGAGGACAGATACGCAGTATTTT

v_gene: TRBV6-6
abundance: once
d_gene: TRBD2
j_gene: TRBJ2-5
CDR3aa: CASSYKRGGQETQYF
CDR3nt: TGTGCCAGCAGTTACAAGCGGGGGGGGCAAGAGACCCAGTACTTC

v_gene: TRBV4-2
abundance: -
d_gene: TRBD1
j_gene: TRBJ2-7
CDR3aa: CASSRGQTYEQYF
CDR3nt: TGTGCCAGCAGCCGGGGACAGACCTACGAGCAGTACTTC

v_gene: TRBV6-1
abundance: -
d_gene: -
j_gene: TRBJ1-2
CDR3aa: CASEGGNGYTF
CDR3nt: TGTGCCAGCGAAGGGGGTAACGGCTACACCTTC

v_gene: TRBV28
abundance: -
d_gene: TRBD1
j_gene: TRBJ1-4
CDR3aa: CASSFPGTGLTNEKLFF
CDR3nt: TGTGCCAGCAGTTTTCCCGGGACAGGGCTAACTAATGAAAAACTGTTTTTT

v_gene: TRBV29-1
abundance: -
d_gene: -
j_gene: TRBJ1-5
CDR3aa: CSVLQGRAQHF
CDR3nt: TGCAGCGTCCTACAGGGAAGGGCCCAGCATTTT

v_gene: TRBV4-3
abundance: -
d_gene: -
j_gene: TRBJ2-3
CDR3aa: CASSQGTSAFGDTQYF
CDR3nt: TGCGCCAGCAGCCAAGGGACTTCAGCTTTTGGAGATACGCAGTATTTT

v_gene: TRBV7-2
abundance: -
d_gene: -
j_gene: TRBJ2-3
CDR3aa: CASSPEGHFTDTQYF
CDR3nt: TGTGCCAGCAGCCCCGAGGGACATTTCACAGATACGCAGTATTTT

v_gene: TRBV18
abundance: once
d_gene: TRBD2
j_gene: TRBJ2-1
CDR3aa: CASSPGAGGPYNEQFF
CDR3nt: TGTGCCAGCTCACCGGGGGCGGGGGGGCCCTACAATGAGCAGTTCTTC

v_gene: TRBV6-5
abundance: -
d_gene: -
j_gene: TRBJ1-3
CDR3aa: CASSSGQLLSGNTIYF
CDR3nt: TGTGCCAGCAGTTCCGGACAGCTTCTCTCTGGAAACACCATATATTTT

v_gene: TRBV19
abundance: -
d_gene: -
j_gene: TRBJ1-1
CDR3aa: CASSMGYGVNTEAFF
CDR3nt: TGTGCCAGTAGTATGGGGTACGGGGTGAACACTGAAGCTTTCTTT

v_gene: TRBV5-1
abundance: -
d_gene: TRBD2
j_gene: TRBJ2-5
CDR3aa: CASSLVGPGLAAQETQYF
CDR3nt: TGCGCCAGCAGCTTGGTCGGGCCGGGACTAGCGGCCCAAGAGACCCAGTACTTC

v_gene: TRBV6-1
abundance: -
d_gene: -
j_gene: TRBJ2-1
CDR3aa: CATTELQREQFF
CDR3nt: TGTGCCACTACTGAGCTACAGAGAGAGCAGTTCTTC

v_gene: TRBV9
abundance: -
d_gene: TRBD2
j_gene: TRBJ2-1
CDR3aa: CASSVGTSGRGYNEQFF
CDR3nt: TGTGCCAGCAGCGTAGGGACTAGCGGGAGGGGGTACAATGAGCAGTTCTTC

v_gene: TRBV7-2
abundance: -
d_gene: -
j_gene: TRBJ1-1
CDR3aa: CASSMDSTTEAFF
CDR3nt: TGTGCCAGCAGCATGGACAGTACCACTGAAGCTTTCTTT

v_gene: TRBV7-6
abundance: -
d_gene: TRBD1
j_gene: TRBJ1-4
CDR3aa: CASSLEGALEKLFF
CDR3nt: TGTGCCAGCAGCTTAGAGGGGGCACTTGAAAAACTGTTTTTT

v_gene: TRBV18
abundance: -
d_gene: TRBD1
j_gene: TRBJ2-7
CDR3aa: CASSPQGSDEQYF
CDR3nt: TGTGCCAGCTCGCCACAGGGGTCTGACGAGCAGTACTTC

v_gene: TRBV28
abundance: -
d_gene: TRBD1
j_gene: TRBJ1-6
CDR3aa: CASSKTGGLSPLHF
CDR3nt: TGTGCCAGCAGTAAAACAGGGGGCCTTTCACCCCTCCACTTT

v_gene: TRBV10-3
abundance: -
d_gene: -
j_gene: TRBJ2-3
CDR3aa: CAVENSDTQYF
CDR3nt: TGTGCCGTGGAGAACTCAGATACGCAGTATTTT

v_gene: TRBV28
abundance: -
d_gene: -
j_gene: TRBJ2-3
CDR3aa: CASSLRETSRTDTQYF
CDR3nt: TGTGCCAGCAGTTTACGGGAGACTTCTCGCACAGATACGCAGTATTTT

v_gene: TRBV27
abundance: -
d_gene: -
j_gene: TRBJ1-2
CDR3aa: CASSLAGRGYTF
CDR3nt: TGTGCCAGCAGCTTGGCAGGGAGGGGCTACACCTTC

v_gene: TRBV7-3
abundance: -
d_gene: TRBD1
j_gene: TRBJ2-1
CDR3aa: CASSPNAGTGRNEQFF
CDR3nt: TGTGCCAGCAGCCCCAACGCCGGGACAGGACGGAATGAGCAGTTCTTC

v_gene: TRBV19
abundance: -
d_gene: -
j_gene: TRBJ1-4
CDR3aa: CASSPYLRTSNEKLFF
CDR3nt: TGTGCCAGTAGTCCTTATTTGCGAACTTCTAATGAAAAACTGTTTTTT